Included here is one TCR beta chain sequence, with context. The data belong to a study of blood T cell repertoires in COVID-19. About the research overall: Acute and convalescent COVID-19 specimens originated in the United States, Italy and Spain. T cells, B-cell-depleted T cells, or PBMCs supplied cDNA or gDNA.

Sequencing used immunoSEQ multiplex PCR; TCRdb keeps in-frame clones, though not all of them. Counted here are hundreds of thousands of clones, roughly 84% occurring once; the ten biggest clones make up less than 8%. The sequence derives from a woman between 50 and 59 years old with acute or convalescent COVID-19. Sequences were obtained from peripheral blood.

CDR3 sequence (DNA): TGTGCCAGTAGTATACGGGGAGGGAGGGGTGAGACCCAGTACTTC. It translates to CASSIRGGRGETQYF. J is TRBJ2-5 and V is TRBV19, with 7 bases identical to TRBD2. Germline V gene sequence: CDR1 LNHDA, CDR2 SQIVND (reference sequence). V lost 2 bases to trimming and J lost 5 bases; unmatched junction nucleotides: 8. The length of the CDR3 is 15 residues.